What follows describes a single T cell receptor beta chain. The antigen is not known. The sample originates from a study of T cells after yellow fever vaccination. Turning to the study itself: Any fraction with a low cell number was prepared using SMART-Seq v4 Ultra Low Input.

Study findings and constraints: Subsequent to the booster, the majority of primary-vaccination clones reappeared (96% CD4, 85% to 90% CD8).

UMIs and a universal primer site were added when TCR cDNA was made by 5'RACE template switching. TCRdb reprocessed the 5' RACE reads with MiXCR, giving one entry per CDR3 protein. The sample shows 620,000 or so distinct CDR3 sequences, roughly 17% of them seen only once. Germline loops: CDR1 KGHSH, CDR2 LQKENI. The V and J ends lost 3 bases and 7 bases respectively, with 10 bases between them. This CDR3 comprises 14 residues. Sequenced material: PBMCs, taken 4 to 5 days after the first yellow fever vaccination. This clonotype originated in a man between 18 and 35 years old who received the YFV17D yellow fever vaccine. The rearrangement joins TRBV18 to TRBJ1-6; a possible D gene is TRBD1 (6 bases). The CDR3 spells CASSPTGQNSPLHF. The CDR3, as DNA: TGTGCCAGCTCACCCACAGGGCAGAATTCACCCCTCCACTTT.